This TCR beta chain was found in a study of Tregs in tolerant kidney transplant recipients. The table came from immunoSEQ multiplex PCR; TCRdb's copy has only in-frame clones and leaves some out. The data hold some 240,000 clones, with roughly four fifths observed a single time. Notes on the study in general: The small number of patients limits these findings pending further validation. Biological reproducibility was not directly addressed, but technical replication error appeared minimal.

To note about this clone: Its antigen is still unknown.

Germline V gives CDR1 SGDLS, CDR2 YYNGEE. The V end was cut by 0 bases, the J end by 0 bases, with 10 bases between. The CDR3 covers 16 residues. The rearrangement links TRBV9 to TRBJ1-3; no clear D gene. Material: CD4+ T cells from blood. The receptor comes from a human donor in good health. The CDR3 loop is CASSVATRGSGNTIYF. CDR3 DNA sequence: TGTGCCAGCAGCGTAGCTACCAGAGGCTCTGGAAACACCATATATTTT.